The T cell receptor (beta chain) described here comes from a study of blood T cell repertoires in COVID-19. The wider study: COVID-19 samples, acute and convalescent, were from the United States, Italy and Spain.

The CDR3 is 15 amino acids. Trimming took 3 bases from V and 4 from J; bases not matched to a gene: 10. Germline loops: CDR1 DFQATT, CDR2 SNEGSKA (reference sequence). Using immunoSEQ multiplex PCR, the repertoire was profiled, and TCRdb retains in-frame clones only, with some absent. The data hold a few hundred thousand clones, with over 70% observed a single time. Sequencing was carried out using peripheral blood. The gene calls are TRBV20-1 and TRBJ2-5; 8 bases map to TRBD2. This clonotype was obtained from a human donor in a cohort sampled during active COVID-19. CDR3 protein: CSASRLSAGGETQYF. CDR3 sequence (DNA): TGCAGTGCTAGTCGGCTATCGGCGGGAGGAGAGACCCAGTACTTC.